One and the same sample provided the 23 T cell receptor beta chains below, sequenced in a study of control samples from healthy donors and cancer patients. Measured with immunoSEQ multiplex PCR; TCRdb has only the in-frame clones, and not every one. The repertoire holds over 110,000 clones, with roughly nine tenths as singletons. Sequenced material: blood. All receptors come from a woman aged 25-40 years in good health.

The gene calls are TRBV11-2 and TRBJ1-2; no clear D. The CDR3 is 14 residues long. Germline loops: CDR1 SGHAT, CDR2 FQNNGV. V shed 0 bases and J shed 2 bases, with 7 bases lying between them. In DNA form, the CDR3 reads TGTGCCAGCAGCTTAGATCCAGCGAACTATGGCTACACCTTC. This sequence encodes CASSLDPANYGYTF.

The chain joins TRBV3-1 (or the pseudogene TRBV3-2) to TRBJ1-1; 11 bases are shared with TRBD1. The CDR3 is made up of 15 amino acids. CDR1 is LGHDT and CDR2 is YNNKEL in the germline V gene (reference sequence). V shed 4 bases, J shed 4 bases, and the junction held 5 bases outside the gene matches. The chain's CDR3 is CASSPWDRGFTEAFF. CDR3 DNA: TGTGCCAGCAGCCCATGGGACAGGGGGTTCACTGAAGCTTTCTTT.

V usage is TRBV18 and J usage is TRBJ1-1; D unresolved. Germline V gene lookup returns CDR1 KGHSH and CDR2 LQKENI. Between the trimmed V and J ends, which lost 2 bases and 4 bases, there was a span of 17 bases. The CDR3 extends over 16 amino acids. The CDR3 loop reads CASSPSSGGPFTEAFF. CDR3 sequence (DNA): TGTGCCAGCTCACCATCCTCGGGCGGGCCATTCACTGAAGCTTTCTTT.

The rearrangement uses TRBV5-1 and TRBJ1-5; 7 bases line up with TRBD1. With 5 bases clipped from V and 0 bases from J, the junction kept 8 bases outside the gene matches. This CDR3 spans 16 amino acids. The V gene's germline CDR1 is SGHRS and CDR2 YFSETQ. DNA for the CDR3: TGCGCCAGCAGACTCGGGACAGATTATAGCAATCAGCCCCAGCATTTT. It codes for CASRLGTDYSNQPQHF.

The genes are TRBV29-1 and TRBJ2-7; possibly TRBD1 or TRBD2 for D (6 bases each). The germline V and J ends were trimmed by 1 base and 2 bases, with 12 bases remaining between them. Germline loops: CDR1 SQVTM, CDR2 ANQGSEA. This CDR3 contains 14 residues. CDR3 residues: CSVEGGAPPYEQYF. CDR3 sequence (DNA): TGCAGCGTTGAAGGGGGGGCGCCCCCCTACGAGCAGTACTTC.

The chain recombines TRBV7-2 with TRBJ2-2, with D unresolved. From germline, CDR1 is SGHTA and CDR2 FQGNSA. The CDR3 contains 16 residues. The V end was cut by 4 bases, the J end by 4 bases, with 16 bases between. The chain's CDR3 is CASSYRLSTGTGELFF. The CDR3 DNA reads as TGTGCCAGCAGCTACCGCTTATCTACGGGCACCGGGGAGCTGTTTTTT.

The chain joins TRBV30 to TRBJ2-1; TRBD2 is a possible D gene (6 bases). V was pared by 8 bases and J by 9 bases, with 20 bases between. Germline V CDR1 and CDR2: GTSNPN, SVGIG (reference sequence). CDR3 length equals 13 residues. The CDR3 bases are TGTGCCCACAACCGGGAGTCCGGGGGTGAGCAGTTCTTC. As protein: CAHNRESGGEQFF.

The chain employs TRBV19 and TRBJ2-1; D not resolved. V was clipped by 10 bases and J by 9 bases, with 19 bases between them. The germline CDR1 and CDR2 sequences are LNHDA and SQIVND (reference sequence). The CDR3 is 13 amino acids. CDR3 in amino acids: CATGYVGDTEQFF. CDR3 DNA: TGTGCCACGGGCTATGTTGGCGATACTGAGCAGTTCTTC.

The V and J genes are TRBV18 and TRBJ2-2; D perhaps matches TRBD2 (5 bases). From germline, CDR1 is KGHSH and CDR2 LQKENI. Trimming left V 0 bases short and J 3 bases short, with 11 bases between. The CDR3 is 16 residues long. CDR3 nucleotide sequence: TGTGCCAGCTCACCACCGACCGGGATTGACACCGGGGAGCTGTTTTTT. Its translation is CASSPPTGIDTGELFF.

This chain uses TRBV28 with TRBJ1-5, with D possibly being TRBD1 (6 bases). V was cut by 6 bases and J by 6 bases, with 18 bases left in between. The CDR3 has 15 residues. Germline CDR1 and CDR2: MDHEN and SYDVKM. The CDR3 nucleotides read TGTGCCAGCAGGACGGACGGCAAAGGGGGTCAGCCCCAGCATTTT. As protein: CASRTDGKGGQPQHF.

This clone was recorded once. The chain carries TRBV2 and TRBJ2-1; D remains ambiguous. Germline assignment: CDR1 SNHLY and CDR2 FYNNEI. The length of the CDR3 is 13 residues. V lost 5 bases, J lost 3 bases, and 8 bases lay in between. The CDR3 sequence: CASSPGGYNEQFF. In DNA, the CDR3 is TGTGCCAGCAGTCCAGGTGGCTACAATGAGCAGTTCTTC.

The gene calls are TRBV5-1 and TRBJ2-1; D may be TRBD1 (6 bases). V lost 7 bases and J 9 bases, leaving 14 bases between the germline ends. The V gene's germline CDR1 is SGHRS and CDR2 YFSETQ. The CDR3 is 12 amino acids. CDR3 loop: CASGKGDTEQFF. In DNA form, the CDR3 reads TGCGCCAGCGGAAAAGGGGACACTGAGCAGTTCTTC. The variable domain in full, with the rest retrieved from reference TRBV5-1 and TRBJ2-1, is KAGVTQTPRYLIKTRGQQVTLSCSPISGHRSVSWYQQTPGQGLQFLFEYFSETQRNKGNFPGRFSGRQFSNSRSEMNVSTLELGDSALYLCASGKGDTEQFFGPGTRLTVL.

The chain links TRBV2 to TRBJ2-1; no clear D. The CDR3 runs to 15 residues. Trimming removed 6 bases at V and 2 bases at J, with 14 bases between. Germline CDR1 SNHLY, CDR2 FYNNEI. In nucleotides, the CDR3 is TGTGCCAGCAGACCCTTGATAAATACCTACAATGAGCAGTTCTTC. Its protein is CASRPLINTYNEQFF.

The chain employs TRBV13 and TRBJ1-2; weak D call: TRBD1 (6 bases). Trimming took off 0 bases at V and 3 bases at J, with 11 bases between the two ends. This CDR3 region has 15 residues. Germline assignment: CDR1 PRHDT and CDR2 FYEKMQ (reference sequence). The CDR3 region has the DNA TGTGCCAGCAGCTTAGGACAGGGTCGGGACTATGGCTACACCTTC. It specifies CASSLGQGRDYGYTF.

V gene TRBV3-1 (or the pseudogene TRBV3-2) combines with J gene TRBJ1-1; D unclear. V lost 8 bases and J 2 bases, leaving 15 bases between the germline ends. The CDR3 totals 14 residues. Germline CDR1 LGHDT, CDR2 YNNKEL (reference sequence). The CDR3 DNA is TGTGCCAGCGGGAGAGGTGACCGAAACACTGAAGCTTTCTTT. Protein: CASGRGDRNTEAFF.

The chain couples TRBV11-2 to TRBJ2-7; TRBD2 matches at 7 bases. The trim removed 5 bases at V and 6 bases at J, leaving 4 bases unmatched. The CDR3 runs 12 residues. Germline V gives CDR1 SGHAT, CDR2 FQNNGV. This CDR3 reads CASSPGLGEQYF. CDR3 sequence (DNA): TGTGCCAGCAGCCCCGGACTAGGCGAGCAGTACTTC.

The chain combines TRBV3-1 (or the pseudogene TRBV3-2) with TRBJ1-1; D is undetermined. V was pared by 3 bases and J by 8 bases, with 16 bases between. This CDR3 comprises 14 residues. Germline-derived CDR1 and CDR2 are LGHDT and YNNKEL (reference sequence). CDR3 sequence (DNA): TGTGCCAGCAGCCACCGACCGGCCGTTCGAGAAGCTTTCTTT. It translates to CASSHRPAVREAFF.

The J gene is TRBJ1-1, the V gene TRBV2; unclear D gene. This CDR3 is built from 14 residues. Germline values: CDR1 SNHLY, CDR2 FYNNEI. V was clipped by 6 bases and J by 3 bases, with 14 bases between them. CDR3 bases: TGTGCCAGCAGAAAAACACTTGGGTACACTGAAGCTTTCTTT. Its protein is CASRKTLGYTEAFF.

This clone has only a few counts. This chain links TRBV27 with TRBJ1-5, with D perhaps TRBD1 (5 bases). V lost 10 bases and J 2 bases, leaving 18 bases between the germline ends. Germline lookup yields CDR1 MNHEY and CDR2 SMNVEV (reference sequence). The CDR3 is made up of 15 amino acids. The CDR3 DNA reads TGTGCCACCGCCCGGGACTTCTCGGGCAATCAGCCCCAGCATTTT. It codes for CATARDFSGNQPQHF.

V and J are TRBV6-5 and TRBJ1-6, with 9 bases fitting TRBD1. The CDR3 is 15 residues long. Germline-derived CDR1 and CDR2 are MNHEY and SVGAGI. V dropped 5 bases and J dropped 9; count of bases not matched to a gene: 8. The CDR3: CASSTLGQGSSPLHF. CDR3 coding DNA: TGTGCCAGCAGTACCTTGGGACAGGGATCTTCACCCCTCCACTTT.

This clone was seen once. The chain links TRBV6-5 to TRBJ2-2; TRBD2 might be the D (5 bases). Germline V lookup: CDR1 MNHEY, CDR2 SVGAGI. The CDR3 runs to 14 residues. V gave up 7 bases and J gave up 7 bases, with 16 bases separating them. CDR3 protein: CASKLLGLGGELFF. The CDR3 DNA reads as TGTGCCAGCAAGCTCCTCGGACTGGGCGGGGAGCTGTTTTTT.

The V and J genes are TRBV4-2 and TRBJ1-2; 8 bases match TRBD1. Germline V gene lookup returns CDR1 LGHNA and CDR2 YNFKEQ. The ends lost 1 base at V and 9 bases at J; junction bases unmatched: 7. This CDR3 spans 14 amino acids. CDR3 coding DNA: TGTGCCAGCAGCCAAGTCGGACAGGGTTTTCGCTACACCTTC. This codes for CASSQVGQGFRYTF.

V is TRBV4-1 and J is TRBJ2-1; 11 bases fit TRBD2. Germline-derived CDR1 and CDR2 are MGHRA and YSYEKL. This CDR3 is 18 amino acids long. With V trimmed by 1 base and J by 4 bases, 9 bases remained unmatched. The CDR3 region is CASSQVFLAGGAYNEQFF. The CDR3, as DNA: TGCGCCAGCAGCCAAGTTTTCCTAGCGGGAGGTGCTTACAATGAGCAGTTCTTC.